One and the same sample provided the 4 T cell receptor beta chains below, sequenced in a study of cytomegalovirus exposure and HLA in healthy donors. The PCR contained 60 Vbeta and 13 Jbeta primers. Using immunoSEQ multiplex PCR, the repertoire was profiled, and TCRdb retains in-frame clones only, with some absent. The table has some 120,000 clones, 75% to 90% seen once. Sequencing was carried out using PBMCs. The receptors here all came from a man aged 40-50 years in good health and CMV-seronegative.

The chain joins TRBV7-3 to TRBJ2-1; 8 nucleotides agree with TRBD1. In germline, CDR1 is SGHTA, CDR2 FQGTGA. V lost 5 bases to trimming and J lost 4 bases; unmatched junction nucleotides: 7. The CDR3 loop spans 15 amino acids. This CDR3 is CASSIGQGFYNEQFF. CDR3 bases: TGTGCCAGCAGCATTGGACAGGGCTTTTACAATGAGCAGTTCTTC.

The V call is TRBV7-9, the J call TRBJ1-5; 8 nucleotides align to TRBD1. This CDR3 spans 18 amino acids. Germline V gene sequence: CDR1 SEHNR, CDR2 FQNEAQ (reference sequence). The J segment lost 1 base and the V segment lost 3 bases, leaving 11 bases of the junction unmatched. CDR3 amino acids: CASSLGTGVAESNQPQHF. The CDR3 DNA reads TGTGCCAGCAGCTTGGGGACAGGAGTGGCGGAAAGCAATCAGCCCCAGCATTTT.

V usage is TRBV30 and J usage is TRBJ1-5; D uncertain. V lost 4 bases, J lost 2 bases, and 6 bases lay in between. The CDR3 is 12 residues long. Germline V gene data show CDR1 as GTSNPN and CDR2 as SVGIG (reference sequence). For the CDR3, the DNA is TGTGCCTGGAACTTCGGCAATCAGCCCCAGCATTTT. This codes for CAWNFGNQPQHF.

The chain carries TRBV9 and TRBJ1-3; D may be TRBD1 (5 bases). Germline values: CDR1 SGDLS, CDR2 YYNGEE. This CDR3 comprises 13 residues. V was cut by 4 bases and J by 4 bases, with 9 bases left in between. CDR3 coding DNA: TGTGCCAGCAGCCAGGGCTTAGGAAACACCATATATTTT. Translated: CASSQGLGNTIYF.